Only one count was recorded for the clone carrying this TCR beta chain. Data came from immunoSEQ multiplex PCR; TCRdb stores just in-frame clones and leaves some out. The profile shows more than 95,000 clones, 93% of them singletons. The data were obtained in a study of control samples from healthy donors and cancer patients. J gave up 4 bases and V 8 bases, and 10 bases lay outside the gene matches. This CDR3 contains 14 residues. Per germline, CDR1 MNHEY and CDR2 SMNVEV (reference sequence). The chain links TRBV27 to TRBJ1-1, with 7 bases matching TRBD1. Sample: blood. The sequence came from a man in his thirties or forties in good health. The CDR3 DNA follows: TGTGCCAGCGGCCTCGGGACAGACAGCACTGAAGCTTTCTTT. It is translated as CASGLGTDSTEAFF.